A selection of T cell receptor beta chains follows, all from one sample in a study of T-cell reconstitution after alpha-beta-depleted transplantation in children. From the PCR reads, TCRdb called clonotypes with MiXCR, one entry per CDR3 protein. The sample has hundreds of thousands of distinct CDR3 sequences, about 10% seen once; the top ten hold less than 5%. The sample here was PBMCs from the stem cell graft donor, taken from the stem cell graft. All receptors derive from a human donor who donated a stem cell graft to a child with acute myeloid leukemia. CDR3s include the opening cysteine and the closing phenylalanine or tryptophan. The D gene is left open where the match is weak. Size tells how often a clone was seen (once, few, many) or the class of an expanded clone, and some rows leave it out.

clone_size j_call d_call v_call cdr3_aa cdr3_nt
few TRBJ1-4 TRBD1 TRBV5-1 CASGQGTTTTNEKLFF TGCGCCAGCGGACAGGGTACGACCACAACTAATGAAAAACTGTTTTTT
NA TRBJ2-7 NA TRBV14 CASSQEPGTQSYEQYF TGTGCCAGCAGCCAAGAGCCCGGAACACAATCCTACGAGCAGTACTTC
NA TRBJ1-2 NA TRBV6-1 CASSEESSVGYTF TGTGCCAGCAGTGAAGAGTCCTCGGTTGGCTACACCTTC
few TRBJ2-1 TRBD1 TRBV24-1 CATTRGTGSYNEQFF TGTGCCACCACCCGGGGGACAGGGTCCTACAATGAGCAGTTCTTC
many TRBJ2-1 TRBD2 TRBV4-3 CASSRLAGFNEQFF TGCGCCAGCAGCCGACTAGCGGGGTTCAATGAGCAGTTCTTC
NA TRBJ1-2 TRBD1 TRBV20-1 CSARELGQGAISYGYTF TGCAGTGCTAGAGAGTTGGGACAGGGGGCTATCAGCTATGGCTACACCTTC
many TRBJ1-3 NA TRBV5-1 CASSPRAGTEGNTIYF TGCGCCAGCAGCCCACGGGCCGGGACGGAAGGAAACACCATATATTTT
NA TRBJ1-2 NA TRBV20-1 CSALKVGGDGYTF TGCAGTGCTCTGAAAGTGGGGGGCGATGGCTACACCTTC
few TRBJ2-1 TRBD1 TRBV6-2/TRBV6-3 CASIKRTGNFHEQFF TGTGCCAGCATCAAAAGGACAGGGAATTTCCATGAGCAGTTCTTC
few TRBJ2-1 NA TRBV20-1 CSARDFGGAQFF TGCAGTGCTAGAGATTTCGGGGGCGCGCAGTTCTTC
NA TRBJ2-5 TRBD1 TRBV6-1 CASSRQGQGALKTQYF TGTGCCAGCAGTCGCCAAGGACAGGGGGCATTGAAGACCCAGTACTTC
NA TRBJ1-2 TRBD1 TRBV10-3 CANHRDRDGYGYTF TGTGCCAACCACCGGGACAGGGATGGCTATGGCTACACCTTC
once TRBJ2-1 NA TRBV3-1 CASSQSVGLRQSSSYNEQLF TGTGCCAGCAGCCAATCCGTGGGGTTGAGACAGTCGAGCTCCTACAATGAGCAGTTGTTC
NA TRBJ2-3 TRBD2 TRBV5-1 CASSLAVLAETDTQYF TGCGCCAGCAGCTTGGCCGTGCTAGCGGAGACAGATACGCAGTATTTT
few TRBJ2-1 NA TRBV7-2 CASSSADSSYNEQFF TGTGCCAGCAGCTCCGCCGACTCTTCATACAATGAGCAGTTCTTC
NA TRBJ2-3 TRBD1 TRBV15 CATSRDPGQYTQYF TGTGCCACCAGCAGAGATCCGGGACAGTATACGCAGTATTTT
NA TRBJ2-7 NA TRBV7-3 CASSLGWGAQDEQYF TGTGCCAGCAGCTTAGGTTGGGGGGCGCAGGACGAGCAGTACTTC